This TCR beta chain was sequenced in a study of T cells in Graves' hyperthyroidism and ophthalmopathy. Study-wide results and caveats: Clonotypes that were expanded in thyroid above 0.001 mostly appeared in blood too.

Amplification yielded TCR beta CDR3 regions, with RNA transcripts as the source. The HTBI primer set was used in a first-round RT-PCR of the TCR CDR3. One entry per CDR3 protein results from TCRdb running MiXCR on the multiplex PCR reads. The profile covers 600,000 to 750,000 distinct CDR3 sequences, with about 18% appearing a single time and about 16% taken by the ten largest. This clonotype appeared a single time. Antigen specificity is unknown. Per the germline V gene, CDR1 is LGHDT and CDR2 is YNNKEL (reference sequence). Trimming took 5 bases from V and 10 from J, leaving 18 bases between them. This CDR3 is 14 amino acids long. Those patients with uncontrolled infection, other autoimmune disease, pregnancy or lactation were excluded. Diagnoses rested on clinical symptoms, serum thyroxine and TRAb, thyroid ultrasound and orbital computed tomography.

V and J are TRBV3-1 and TRBJ2-1; D is perhaps TRBD1 or TRBD2 (5 bases each). What was sequenced was blood. The receptor's source is a man aged 45-60 years with Graves' hyperthyroidism. This CDR3 reads CASSGREFQGEQFF. The CDR3 DNA reads TGTGCCAGCAGCGGAAGGGAGTTCCAGGGAGAGCAGTTCTTC.